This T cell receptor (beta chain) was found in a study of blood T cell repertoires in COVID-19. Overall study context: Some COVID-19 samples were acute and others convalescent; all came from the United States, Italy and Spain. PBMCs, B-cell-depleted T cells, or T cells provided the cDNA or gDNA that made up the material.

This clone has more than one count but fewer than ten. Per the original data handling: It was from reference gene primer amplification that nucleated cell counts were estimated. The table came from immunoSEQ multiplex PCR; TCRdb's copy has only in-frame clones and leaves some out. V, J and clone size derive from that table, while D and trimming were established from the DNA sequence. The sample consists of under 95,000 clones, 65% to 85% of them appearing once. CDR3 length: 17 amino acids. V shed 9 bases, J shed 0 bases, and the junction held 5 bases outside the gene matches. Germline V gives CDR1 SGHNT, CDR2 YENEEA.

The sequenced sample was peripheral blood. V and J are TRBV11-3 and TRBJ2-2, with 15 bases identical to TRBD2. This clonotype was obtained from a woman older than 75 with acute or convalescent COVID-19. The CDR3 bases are TGTGCCAGTGGGACTAGCGGGAGGAACGCGAACACCGGGGAGCTGTTTTTT. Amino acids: CASGTSGRNANTGELFF.